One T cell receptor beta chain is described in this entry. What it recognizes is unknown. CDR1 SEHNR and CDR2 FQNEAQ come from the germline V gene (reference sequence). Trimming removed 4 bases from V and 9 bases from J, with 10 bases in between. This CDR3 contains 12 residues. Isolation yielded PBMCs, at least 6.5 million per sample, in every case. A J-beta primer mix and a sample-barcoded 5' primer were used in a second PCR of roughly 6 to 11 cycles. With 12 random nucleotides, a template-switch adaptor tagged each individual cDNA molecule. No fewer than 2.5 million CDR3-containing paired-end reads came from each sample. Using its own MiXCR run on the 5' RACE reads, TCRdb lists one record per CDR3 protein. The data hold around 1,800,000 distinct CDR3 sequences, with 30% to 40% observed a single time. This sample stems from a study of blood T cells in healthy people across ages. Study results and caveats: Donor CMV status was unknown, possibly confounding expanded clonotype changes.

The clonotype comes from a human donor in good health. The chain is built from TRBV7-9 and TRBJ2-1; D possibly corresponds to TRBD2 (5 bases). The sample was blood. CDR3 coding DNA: TGTGCCAGCAGCTCGGACTCTCTTGAGCAGTTCTTC. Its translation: CASSSDSLEQFF.